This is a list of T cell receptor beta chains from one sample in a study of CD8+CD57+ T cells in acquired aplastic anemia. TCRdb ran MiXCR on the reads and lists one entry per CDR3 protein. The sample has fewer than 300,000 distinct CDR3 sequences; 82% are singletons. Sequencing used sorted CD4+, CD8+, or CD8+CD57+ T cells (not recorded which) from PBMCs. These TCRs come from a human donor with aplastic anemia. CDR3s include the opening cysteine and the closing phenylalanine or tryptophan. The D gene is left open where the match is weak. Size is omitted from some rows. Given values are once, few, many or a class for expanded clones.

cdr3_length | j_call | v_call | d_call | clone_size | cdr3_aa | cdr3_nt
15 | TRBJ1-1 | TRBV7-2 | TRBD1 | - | CASSFNRTGNSEAFF | TGTGCCAGCAGCTTCAACCGGACAGGGAACTCTGAAGCTTTCTTT
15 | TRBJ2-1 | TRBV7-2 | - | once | CASSLEGDPYNQQFF | TGTGCCAGCAGCTTAGAGGGAGACCCCTATAATCAGCAGTTCTTC
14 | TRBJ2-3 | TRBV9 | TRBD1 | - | CASSVAGTGFKEHF | TGTGCCAGCAGCGTAGCCGGGACAGGCTTTAAAGAGCATTTT
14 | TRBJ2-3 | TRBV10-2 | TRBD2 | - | CASKTGGATDTQYF | TGCGCCAGCAAAACGGGGGGGGCCACAGATACGCAGTATTTT
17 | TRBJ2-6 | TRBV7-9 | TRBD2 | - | CASTIGRVPYGDHVLTF | TGTGCCAGTACTATAGGGAGGGTCCCCTATGGGGACCACGTCCTGACTTTC
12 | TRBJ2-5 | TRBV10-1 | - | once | CASSESKETQYF | TGCGCCAGCAGTGAGAGTAAAGAGACCCAGTACTTC
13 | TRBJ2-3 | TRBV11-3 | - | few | CASRFEVTDTQYF | TGTGCCAGCAGGTTCGAGGTGACAGATACGCAGTATTTT
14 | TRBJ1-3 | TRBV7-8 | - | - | CASSYRVIGKPIYF | TGTGCCAGCAGCTACAGGGTTATAGGAAAACCCATATATTTT
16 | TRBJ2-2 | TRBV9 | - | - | CASSDVGAGYTSQLFF | TGTGCCAGCAGCGACGTCGGCGCCGGCTACACTTCACAGCTGTTTTTT
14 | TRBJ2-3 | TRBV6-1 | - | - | CASRPGGPADTQYF | TGTGCCAGCCGCCCCGGGGGGCCTGCGGATACGCAGTATTTT
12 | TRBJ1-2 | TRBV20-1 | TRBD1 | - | CSAMTGPDGYTF | TGCAGTGCGATGACAGGGCCGGATGGCTACACCTTC
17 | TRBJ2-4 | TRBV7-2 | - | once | CASSSEWFNSAKNIQYF | TGTGCCAGCAGCTCCGAGTGGTTCAACTCGGCCAAAAACATTCAGTACTTC
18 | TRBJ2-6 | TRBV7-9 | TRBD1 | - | CASSWGQGSNYGYNVLTF | TGTGCCAGCAGCTGGGGACAGGGCTCAAACTATGGCTACAACGTCCTGACTTTC
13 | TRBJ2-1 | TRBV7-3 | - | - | CASSPPISNEQFF | TGTGCCAGCAGCCCCCCGATAAGTAATGAGCAGTTCTTC
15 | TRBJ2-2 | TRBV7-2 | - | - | CASSWGVGSNYELFF | TGTGCCAGCAGCTGGGGCGTGGGATCAAACTATGAGCTGTTTTTT
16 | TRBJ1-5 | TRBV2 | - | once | CASGDWSTESNQPDHF | TGTGCCAGCGGTGACTGGAGTACCGAGAGCAATCAGCCCGACCATTTT
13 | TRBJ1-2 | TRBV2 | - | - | CASRQGLTDTQNF | TGTGCCAGCAGGCAAGGCCTCACAGATACCCAGAATTTT
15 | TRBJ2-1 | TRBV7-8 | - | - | CASSLNGQRDTEQFF | TGTGCCAGCAGCTTAAATGGACAAAGAGACACGGAGCAGTTCTTC
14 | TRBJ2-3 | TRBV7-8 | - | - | CASRLDRGPDTQYF | TGTGCCAGCCGCTTAGATCGAGGTCCAGATACGCAGTATTTT
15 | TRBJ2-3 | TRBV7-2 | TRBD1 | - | CASSLTGGAGDSHYF | TGTGCCAGCAGCTTGACAGGGGGCGCCGGCGATAGCCACTATTTT